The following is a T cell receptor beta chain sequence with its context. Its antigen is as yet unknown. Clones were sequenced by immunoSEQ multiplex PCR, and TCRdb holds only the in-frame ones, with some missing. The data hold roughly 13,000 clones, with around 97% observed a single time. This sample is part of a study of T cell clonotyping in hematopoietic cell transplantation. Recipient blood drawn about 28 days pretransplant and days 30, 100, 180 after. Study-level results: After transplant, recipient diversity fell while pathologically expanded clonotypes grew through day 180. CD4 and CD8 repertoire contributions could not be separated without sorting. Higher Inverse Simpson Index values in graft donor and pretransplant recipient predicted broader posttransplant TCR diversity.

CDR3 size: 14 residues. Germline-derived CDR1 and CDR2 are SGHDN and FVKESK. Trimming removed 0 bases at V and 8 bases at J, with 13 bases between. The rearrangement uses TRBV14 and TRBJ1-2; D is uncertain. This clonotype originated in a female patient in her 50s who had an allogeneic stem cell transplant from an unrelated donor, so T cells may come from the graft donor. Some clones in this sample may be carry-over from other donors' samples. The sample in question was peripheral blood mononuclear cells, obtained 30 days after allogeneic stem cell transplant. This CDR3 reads CASSQELNLGGYTF. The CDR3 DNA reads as TGTGCCAGCAGCCAAGAACTCAATCTCGGGGGCTACACCTTC.